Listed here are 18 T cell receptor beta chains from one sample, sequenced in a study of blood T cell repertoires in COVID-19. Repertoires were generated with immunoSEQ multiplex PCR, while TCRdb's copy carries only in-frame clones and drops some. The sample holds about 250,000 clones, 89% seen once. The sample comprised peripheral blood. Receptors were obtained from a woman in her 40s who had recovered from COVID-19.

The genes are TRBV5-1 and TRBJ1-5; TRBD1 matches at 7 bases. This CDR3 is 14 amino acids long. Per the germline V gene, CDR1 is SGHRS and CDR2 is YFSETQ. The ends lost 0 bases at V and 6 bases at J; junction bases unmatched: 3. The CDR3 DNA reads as TGCGCCAGCAGCTTGGGACAGGGCGGTCAGCCCCAGCATTTT. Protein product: CASSLGQGGQPQHF.

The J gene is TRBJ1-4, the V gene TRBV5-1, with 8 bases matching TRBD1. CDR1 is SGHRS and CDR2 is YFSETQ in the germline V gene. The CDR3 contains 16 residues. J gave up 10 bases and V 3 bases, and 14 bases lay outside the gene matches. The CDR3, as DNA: TGCGCCAGCAGCTCCGGCCTGGACAGGGTTGGGGGAAAACTGTTTTTT. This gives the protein CASSSGLDRVGGKLFF.

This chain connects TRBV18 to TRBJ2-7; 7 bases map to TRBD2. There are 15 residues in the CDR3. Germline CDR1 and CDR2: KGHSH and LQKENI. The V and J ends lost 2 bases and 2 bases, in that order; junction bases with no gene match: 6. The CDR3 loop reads CASSPKGAGAYEQYF. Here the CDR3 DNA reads TGTGCCAGCTCACCAAAAGGGGCGGGGGCCTACGAGCAGTACTTC.

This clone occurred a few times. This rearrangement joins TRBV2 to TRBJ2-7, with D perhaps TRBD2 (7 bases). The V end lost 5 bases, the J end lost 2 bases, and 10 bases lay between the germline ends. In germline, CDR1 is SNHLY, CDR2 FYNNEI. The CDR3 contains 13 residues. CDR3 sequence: CASSRGAPYEQYF. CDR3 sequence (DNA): TGTGCCAGCAGTCGGGGGGCCCCCTACGAGCAGTACTTC.

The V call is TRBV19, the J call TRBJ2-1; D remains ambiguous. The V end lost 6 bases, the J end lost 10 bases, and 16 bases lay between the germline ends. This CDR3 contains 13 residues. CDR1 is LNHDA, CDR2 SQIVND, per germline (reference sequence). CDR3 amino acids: CASSISNRREQFF. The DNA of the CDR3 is TGTGCCAGTAGCATATCAAACCGCCGGGAGCAGTTCTTC.

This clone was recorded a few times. This chain's CDR3 is CASSLTSEDGYTF. The CDR3 DNA reads as TGCGCCAGCAGCTTGACATCAGAGGATGGCTACACCTTC. The V call is TRBV5-1, the J call TRBJ1-2; D is unresolved. This CDR3 has 13 amino acids. The germline V gene encodes CDR1 SGHRS and CDR2 YFSETQ. V was shortened by 1 base and J by 6 bases, with 10 bases between the two germline ends.

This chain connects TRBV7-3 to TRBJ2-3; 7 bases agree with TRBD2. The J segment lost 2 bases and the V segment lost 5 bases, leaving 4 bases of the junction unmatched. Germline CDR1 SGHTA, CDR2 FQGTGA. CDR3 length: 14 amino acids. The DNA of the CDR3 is TGTGCCAGCAGCCCGGCGGGGGACACAGATACGCAGTATTTT. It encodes CASSPAGDTDTQYF.

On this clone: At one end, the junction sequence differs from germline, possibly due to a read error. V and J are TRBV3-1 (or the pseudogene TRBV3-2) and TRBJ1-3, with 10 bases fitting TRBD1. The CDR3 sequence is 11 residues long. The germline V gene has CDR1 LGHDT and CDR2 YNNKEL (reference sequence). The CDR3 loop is CASSKGQGLHF. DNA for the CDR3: TGTGCCAGCAGCAAGGGACAGGGGCTACATTTT.

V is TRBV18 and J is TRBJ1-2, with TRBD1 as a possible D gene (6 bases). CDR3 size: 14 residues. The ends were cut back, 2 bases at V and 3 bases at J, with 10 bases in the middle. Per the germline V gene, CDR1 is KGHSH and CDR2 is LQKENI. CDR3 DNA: TGTGCCAGCTCACCAAGACAGGACGACTATGGCTACACCTTC. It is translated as CASSPRQDDYGYTF.

The CDR3 loop reads CASSLLSSGGASSYNEQFF. CDR3 sequence (DNA): TGCGCCAGCAGCTTGTTGTCCAGCGGGGGGGCCAGCTCCTACAATGAGCAGTTCTTC. J is TRBJ2-1 and V is TRBV5-1; 10 nucleotides align to TRBD2. Germline CDR1 reads SGHRS; CDR2 reads YFSETQ. This CDR3 has 19 residues. V lost 1 base and J lost 0; bases outside the gene matches: 10.

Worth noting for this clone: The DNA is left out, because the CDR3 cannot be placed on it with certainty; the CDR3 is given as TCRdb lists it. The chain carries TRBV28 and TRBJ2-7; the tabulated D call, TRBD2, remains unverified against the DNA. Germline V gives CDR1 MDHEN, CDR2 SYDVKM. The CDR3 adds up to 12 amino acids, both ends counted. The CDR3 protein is CASSTSAYEQYF.

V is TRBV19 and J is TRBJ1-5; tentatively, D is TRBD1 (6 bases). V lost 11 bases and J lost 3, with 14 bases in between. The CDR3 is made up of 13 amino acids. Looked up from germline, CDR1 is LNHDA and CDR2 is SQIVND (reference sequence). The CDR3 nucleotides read TGTGCCGGGGGCCGACGTCACAATCAGCCCCAGCATTTT. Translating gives CAGGRRHNQPQHF.

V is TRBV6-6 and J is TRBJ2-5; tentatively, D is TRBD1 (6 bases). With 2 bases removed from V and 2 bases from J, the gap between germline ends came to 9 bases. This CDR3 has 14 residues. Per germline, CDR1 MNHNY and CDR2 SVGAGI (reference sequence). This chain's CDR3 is CASSYQGRQETQYF. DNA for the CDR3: TGTGCCAGCAGTTACCAGGGGAGACAAGAGACCCAGTACTTC.

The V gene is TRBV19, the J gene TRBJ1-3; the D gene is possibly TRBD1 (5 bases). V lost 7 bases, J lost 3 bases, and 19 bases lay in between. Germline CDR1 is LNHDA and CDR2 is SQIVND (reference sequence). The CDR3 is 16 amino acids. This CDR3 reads CASNRDGGFFGNTIYF. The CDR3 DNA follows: TGTGCCAGTAACCGGGACGGGGGATTTTTTGGAAACACCATATATTTT.

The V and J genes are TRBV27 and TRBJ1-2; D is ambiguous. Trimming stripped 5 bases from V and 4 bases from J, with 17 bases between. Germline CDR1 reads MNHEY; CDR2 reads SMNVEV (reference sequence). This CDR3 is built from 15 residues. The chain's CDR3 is CASSVQPSPFYGYTF. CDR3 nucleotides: TGTGCCAGCAGTGTACAGCCTTCACCTTTCTATGGCTACACCTTC.

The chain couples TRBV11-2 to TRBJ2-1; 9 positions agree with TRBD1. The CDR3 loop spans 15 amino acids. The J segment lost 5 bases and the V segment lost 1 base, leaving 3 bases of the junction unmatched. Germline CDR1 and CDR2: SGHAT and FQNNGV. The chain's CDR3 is CASSLGGTGNNEQFF. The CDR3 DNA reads TGTGCCAGCAGCTTAGGGGGGACAGGGAACAATGAGCAGTTCTTC.

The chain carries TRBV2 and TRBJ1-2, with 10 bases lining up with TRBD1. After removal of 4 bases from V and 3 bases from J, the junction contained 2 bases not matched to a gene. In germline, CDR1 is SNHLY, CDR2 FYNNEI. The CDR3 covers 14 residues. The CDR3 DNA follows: TGTGCCAGCAGTGGCGGACAGGGGGACTATGGCTACACCTTC. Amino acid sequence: CASSGGQGDYGYTF. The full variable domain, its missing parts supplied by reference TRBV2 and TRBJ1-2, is EPEVTQTPSHQVTQMGQEVILRCVPISNHLYFYWYRQILGQKVEFLVSFYNNEISEKSEIFDDQFSVERPDGSNFTLKIRSTKLEDSAMYFCASSGGQGDYGYTFGSGTRLTVV.

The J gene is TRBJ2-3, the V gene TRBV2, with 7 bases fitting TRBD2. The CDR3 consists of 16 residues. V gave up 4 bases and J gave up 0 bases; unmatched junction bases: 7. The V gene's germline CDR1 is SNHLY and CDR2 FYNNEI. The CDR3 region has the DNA TGTGCCAGCAGTGTAGGTCTAGCGGCAAGCACAGATACGCAGTATTTT. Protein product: CASSVGLAASTDTQYF.